Listed here are 29 T cell receptor beta chains from one sample, sequenced in a study of metastatic and nonmetastatic thyroid tumors. TCRdb reprocessed the PCR reads using MiXCR. The sample shows tens of thousands of clones, 10% to 15% of them seen only once. None of the patients had undergone any treatment ahead of thyroid surgery. Sequenced input: blood. Receptors originate from a female donor with papillary thyroid cancer or a benign thyroid nodule (not recorded which). Some clones in this sample may be carry-over from other donors' samples.

This clone was seen at least ten times. This chain joins TRBV4-2 and TRBJ2-7, with TRBD2 identical over 10 bases. The germline V gene has CDR1 LGHNA and CDR2 YNFKEQ. The length of the CDR3 is 16 residues. Trimming cost V 0 bases and J 3 bases; bases outside gene matches: 5. Here the CDR3 reads CASSQEVRLAGYEQYF. CDR3 DNA sequence: TGTGCCAGCAGCCAAGAGGTTCGACTAGCGGGCTACGAGCAGTACTTC.

This clone was seen at least ten times. The V call is TRBV28, the J call TRBJ2-5, with D uncertain. The CDR3 contains 13 residues. Germline V CDR1 and CDR2: MDHEN, SYDVKM. Trimming took 1 base from V and 2 from J, leaving 5 bases between them. CDR3 nucleotide sequence: TGTGCCAGCAGTTTATTGGTACAAGAGACCCAGTACTTC. Encoded protein: CASSLLVQETQYF.

This clone was picked up many times. The V gene is TRBV18, the J gene TRBJ2-5; 11 nucleotides line up with TRBD2. The CDR3 covers 15 residues. Germline CDR1 is KGHSH and CDR2 is LQKENI. With 1 base clipped from V and 7 bases from J, the junction kept 5 bases outside the gene matches. In nucleotides, the CDR3 is TGTGCCAGCTCACCACAACTAGCGGGAGCGGGGACCCAGTACTTC. As protein: CASSPQLAGAGTQYF.

This clone is termed medium-sized. The CDR3 bases are TGTGCCAGCAGTCCCGGGACGGTGACGGGGCAGTACTTC. Translation: CASSPGTVTGQYF. The V and J genes are TRBV12-3 or TRBV12-4 and TRBJ2-7, with D possibly being TRBD1 or TRBD2 (5 bases each). Between the trimmed V and J ends, which lost 5 bases and 9 bases, there was a span of 17 bases. The CDR3 length is 13 residues.

By share, this clone ranks as medium-sized. The V call is TRBV24-1, the J call TRBJ2-2, with D possibly being TRBD2 (5 bases). This CDR3 comprises 16 residues. V lost 3 bases, J lost 0 bases, and 10 bases lay in between. Germline V lookup: CDR1 KGHDR, CDR2 SFDVKD. In DNA, the CDR3 is TGTGCCACCAGTGATACCGGGGAAACGAACACCGGGGAGCTGTTTTTT. Amino acid sequence: CATSDTGETNTGELFF.

This clone occurred many times. CDR3 sequence: CASRSTANTEAFF. The CDR3 region has the DNA TGTGCCAGCAGGTCGACAGCCAACACTGAAGCTTTCTTT. The chain is built from TRBV7-3 and TRBJ1-1; D might be TRBD1 (5 bases). The germline V gene has CDR1 SGHTA and CDR2 FQGTGA. V was clipped by 6 bases and J by 2 bases, with 10 bases between them. CDR3 length equals 13 residues.

This clone was picked up many times. The chain is built from TRBV20-1 and TRBJ2-1, with D perhaps matching TRBD2 (6 bases). The length of the CDR3 is 15 residues. Looked up from germline, CDR1 is DFQATT and CDR2 is SNEGSKA (reference sequence). With 6 bases removed from V and 7 bases from J, the gap between germline ends came to 22 bases. CDR3 in DNA: TGCAGTGCCACGTGGGGGGAGTCGCCGGGTAATGAGCAGTTCTTC. Its translation: CSATWGESPGNEQFF.

This clone showed up many times. This sequence joins TRBV4-1 and TRBJ2-1; 12 bases agree with TRBD2. The V gene end was trimmed by 4 bases and the J gene end by 7 bases; junction bases not matched to a gene: 11. This CDR3 has 17 residues. Germline CDR1 MGHRA, CDR2 YSYEKL. The CDR3 loop reads CASSPRVLAGGGNEQFF. CDR3 nucleotides: TGCGCCAGCAGCCCCAGAGTTCTAGCGGGAGGGGGGAATGAGCAGTTCTTC.

The rearrangement joins TRBV15 to TRBJ1-2; D is unresolved. The germline V gene encodes CDR1 LNHNV and CDR2 YYDKDF (reference sequence). This CDR3 is 14 amino acids long. Trimming cost V 5 bases and J 3 bases, with 13 bases left between them. The CDR3 protein is CATSLGQVYYGYTF. Here the CDR3 DNA reads TGTGCCACCAGCCTAGGTCAGGTCTACTATGGCTACACCTTC.

This clone was detected many times. The chain recombines TRBV24-1 with TRBJ2-3, with 7 bases that match TRBD2. From germline, CDR1 is KGHDR and CDR2 SFDVKD. The CDR3 sequence is 16 residues long. Trimming at V came to 4 bases and at J to 0 bases, leaving 6 bases not matched to a gene. The CDR3 sequence is CATSEAKRGSTDTQYF. DNA for the CDR3: TGTGCCACCAGTGAGGCCAAGCGGGGCAGCACAGATACGCAGTATTTT.

This clone was observed many times. The rearrangement links TRBV20-1 to TRBJ2-7, with D possibly matching TRBD2 (5 bases). Trimming pared 4 bases from V and 1 base from J, leaving 17 bases between. Germline CDR1 is DFQATT and CDR2 is SNEGSKA (reference sequence). This CDR3 has 15 residues. CDR3 protein: CSATPGERASYEQYF. CDR3 nucleotide sequence: TGCAGTGCTACCCCTGGGGAGAGAGCATCCTACGAGCAGTACTTC.

At least ten counts were recorded for this clone. The chain joins TRBV20-1 to TRBJ2-2; no clear D. The CDR3 has 14 amino acids. V shed 3 bases and J shed 7 bases, with 15 bases lying between them. Germline V gene data show CDR1 as DFQATT and CDR2 as SNEGSKA (reference sequence). In DNA form, the CDR3 reads TGCAGTGCTAGCACCGACTCGGTGGGCGGGGAGCTGTTTTTT. Protein sequence: CSASTDSVGGELFF.

The chain uses TRBV5-4 and TRBJ2-5, with unresolved D. The CDR3 runs to 14 residues. Germline values: CDR1 SGHNT, CDR2 YYREEE (reference sequence). V lost 0 bases to trimming and J lost 1 base, with 7 bases between them. The CDR3 sequence: CASSLGQAQETQYF. The CDR3 DNA sequence: TGTGCCAGCAGCTTGGGGCAGGCCCAAGAGACCCAGTACTTC.

This clone was counted between two and nine times. J is TRBJ2-7 and V is TRBV6-2 or TRBV6-3; 8 nucleotides align to TRBD2. This CDR3 has 16 residues. Germline V gene data show CDR1 as MNHEY and CDR2 as SVGEGT. The trim removed 6 bases at V and 2 bases at J, leaving 12 bases unmatched. In nucleotides, the CDR3 is TGTGCCAGCAGCCCCTCCGGGGGCGGGAGGCCCTACGAGCAGTACTTC. It encodes CASSPSGGGRPYEQYF.

At least ten counts were recorded for this clone. The V call is TRBV28, the J call TRBJ1-1; D not certain. There are 11 residues in the CDR3. Germline CDR1 MDHEN, CDR2 SYDVKM. Trimming cost V 1 base and J 10 bases, with 7 bases left between them. For the CDR3, the DNA is TGTGCCAGCAGTTTATCCTGGGGAGCTTTCTTT. This codes for CASSLSWGAFF.

This clone was detected many times. The V and J genes are TRBV6-5 and TRBJ2-3; 9 nucleotides match TRBD2. Germline CDR1 MNHEY, CDR2 SVGAGI. The CDR3 totals 16 residues. With 0 bases clipped from V and 2 bases from J, the junction kept 3 bases outside the gene matches. CDR3 coding DNA: TGTGCCAGCAGTTACTCGGCGGGGGGGTTCACAGATACGCAGTATTTT. Its translation is CASSYSAGGFTDTQYF.

This clone was observed many times. The chain joins TRBV12-3 or TRBV12-4 to TRBJ2-1, with a weak D call TRBD2 (5 bases). V was pared by 5 bases and J by 0 bases, with 11 bases between. The CDR3 extends over 15 amino acids. The CDR3 DNA is TGTGCCAGCAGTAATAGCGTGAGCTCCTACAATGAGCAGTTCTTC. Protein: CASSNSVSSYNEQFF.

Many counts were recorded for this clone. The gene calls are TRBV20-1 and TRBJ2-2; a weak D match, TRBD2 (5 bases). Germline CDR1 and CDR2: DFQATT and SNEGSKA (reference sequence). Trimming pared 3 bases from V and 6 bases from J, leaving 17 bases between. The CDR3 spans 15 residues. CDR3 DNA: TGCAGTGCTAGGGAGACCGGGGAGAGCTCCGGGGAGCTGTTTTTT. Its protein product is CSARETGESSGELFF.

This clone was detected ten times or more. The junction shows a germline mismatch at one end, possibly a read error. The V gene is TRBV7-7, the J gene TRBJ2-1; TRBD1 matches at 10 bases. The germline CDR1 and CDR2 sequences are SSHAT and FNYEAQ (reference sequence). CDR3 length: 15 residues. The CDR3 sequence: CASSFGTGVDNEQFF. DNA of the CDR3: TGTGCTAGCAGCTTCGGGACAGGGGTAGACAATGAGCAGTTCTTC.

This clone is labeled medium-sized. The V gene is TRBV27, the J gene TRBJ2-7; weak D call: TRBD1 (5 bases). This CDR3 region has 13 residues. V lost 8 bases and J 2 bases, leaving 13 bases between the germline ends. Germline CDR1 reads MNHEY; CDR2 reads SMNVEV (reference sequence). The CDR3 DNA follows: TGTGCCAGCGCAAGCAGACAGACCTACGAGCAGTACTTC. Amino acid sequence: CASASRQTYEQYF.

This chain connects TRBV30 to TRBJ2-5; 11 bases map to TRBD2. The germline CDR1 and CDR2 sequences are GTSNPN and SVGIG (reference sequence). J was trimmed by 5 bases and V by 0 bases; bases with no gene match: 8. This CDR3 contains 16 residues. CDR3 bases: TGTGCCTGGAGTGTCGGCCCTAGCGGGAGGACTGAGACCCAGTACTTC. This codes for CAWSVGPSGRTETQYF.

This clone ranks as medium-sized. V is TRBV19 and J is TRBJ1-1, with D possibly being TRBD1 (6 bases). Germline CDR1 reads LNHDA; CDR2 reads SQIVND (reference sequence). CDR3 length: 13 amino acids. V lost 6 bases, J lost 1 base, and 9 bases lay in between. The CDR3 region has the DNA TGTGCCAGTAGCACGACAGGGAACACTGAAGCTTTCTTT. Translating gives CASSTTGNTEAFF.

This clone has ten or more counts. The genes are TRBV7-8 and TRBJ1-2, with 7 positions matching TRBD1. J gave up 4 bases and V 5 bases, and 4 bases lay outside the gene matches. Germline CDR1 is SGHVS and CDR2 is FQNEAQ. The CDR3 has 13 amino acids. In DNA form, the CDR3 reads TGTGCCAGCAGCCCCGGGACAGCCTATGGCTACACCTTC. Its translation: CASSPGTAYGYTF.

The table lists this clone with many counts. V is TRBV20-1 and J is TRBJ1-3, with TRBD1 matching over 10 bases. Germline CDR1 reads DFQATT; CDR2 reads SNEGSKA (reference sequence). The CDR3 length is 13 residues. Losses at the gene ends were 5 bases for V and 8 bases for J; bases not matched to a gene: 6. DNA of the CDR3: TGCAGTGCTCGACAGGGGGCTCTAGACACCATATATTTT. Translating gives CSARQGALDTIYF.

This clone was detected ten times or more. The chain has TRBV5-1 and TRBJ2-5; D uncertain. CDR1 and CDR2 from the germline V gene are SGHRS and YFSETQ. V was pared by 6 bases and J by 2 bases, with 17 bases between. The CDR3 is 15 residues long. The CDR3 spells CASNQWGSAQETQYF. The DNA for the CDR3 is TGCGCCAGCAACCAATGGGGATCGGCTCAAGAGACCCAGTACTTC.

This clone came up many times. This chain uses TRBV6-2 or TRBV6-3 with TRBJ1-5, with D maybe TRBD1 (5 bases). Germline V CDR1 and CDR2: MNHEY, SVGEGT. V shed 1 base and J shed 4 bases, with 8 bases lying between them. The CDR3 is made up of 14 amino acids. Here the CDR3 DNA reads TGTGCCAGCAGTTACTATGACAGAAATCAGCCCCAGCATTTT. It specifies CASSYYDRNQPQHF.

This clone showed up many times. The gene calls are TRBV7-8 and TRBJ1-5, with D hard to call. CDR3 size: 15 residues. From germline, CDR1 is SGHVS and CDR2 FQNEAQ. Trimming cost V 1 base and J 8 bases, with 15 bases left between them. The CDR3 region is CASSLGIQSFKPQHF. Written as DNA, the CDR3 is TGTGCCAGCAGCTTAGGGATTCAATCCTTTAAGCCCCAGCATTTT.

This clone was found many times. The chain employs TRBV11-2 and TRBJ2-1; 7 positions match TRBD1. Germline assignment: CDR1 SGHAT and CDR2 FQNNGV. The CDR3 contains 14 residues. V shed 6 bases and J 8 bases; nucleotides not matched to a gene: 10. For the CDR3, the DNA is TGTGCCAGCAGTCTCGACAGGGTAGCCGATGAGCAGTTCTTC. Translated, it gives CASSLDRVADEQFF.

At least ten counts were recorded for this clone. J is TRBJ1-3 and V is TRBV18; 8 bases fit TRBD1. CDR1 is KGHSH, CDR2 LQKENI, per germline. The CDR3 covers 16 residues. The junction had 8 bases not matched to a gene; V was cut back by 3 bases and J by 4 bases. CDR3 in amino acids: CASSPDRARTGNTIYF. Written as DNA, the CDR3 is TGTGCCAGCTCACCGGACAGGGCCAGAACAGGAAACACCATATATTTT.